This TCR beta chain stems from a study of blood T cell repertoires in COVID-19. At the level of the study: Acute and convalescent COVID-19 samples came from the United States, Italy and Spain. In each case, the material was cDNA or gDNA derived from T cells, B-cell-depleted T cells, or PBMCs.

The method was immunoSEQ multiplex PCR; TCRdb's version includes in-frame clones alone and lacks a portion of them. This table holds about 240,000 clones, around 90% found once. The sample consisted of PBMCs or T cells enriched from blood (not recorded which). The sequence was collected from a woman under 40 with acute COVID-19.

The DNA of the CDR3 is TGTGCCAGCAGTTACTCGACTGGGAACTATGGCTACACCTTC. Translating gives CASSYSTGNYGYTF. The chain joins TRBV6-2 or TRBV6-3 to TRBJ1-2, with D unresolved. Germline CDR1 and CDR2: MNHEY and SVGEGT. Trimming removed 0 bases from V and 2 bases from J, with 7 bases in between. This CDR3 comprises 14 residues.